This passage covers 8 T cell receptor beta chains from one sample sequenced in a study of PD-1 blockade in classical Hodgkin lymphoma. Data came from immunoSEQ multiplex PCR; TCRdb stores just in-frame clones and leaves some out. The sample lists tens of thousands of clones; around 80% were seen once. Time point described: cycle 4 day 1 (C4D1), after more than five weeks of nivolumab. The patients all showed relapse after autologous stem cell transplantation, while their brentuximab vedotin exposure varied. Sequenced material: peripheral blood mononuclear cells (PBMCs), taken before the fourth cycle of nivolumab. The receptors derive from a human donor with classical Hodgkin lymphoma.

This clone was found a few times. The chain recombines TRBV15 with TRBJ1-5; possible D gene TRBD1, 6 bases. In germline, CDR1 is LNHNV, CDR2 YYDKDF (reference sequence). The CDR3 runs 16 residues. V was pared by 1 base and J by 4 bases, with 14 bases between. CDR3 loop: CATSRGWGGSNQPQHF. The DNA of the CDR3 is TGTGCCACCAGCAGAGGTTGGGGGGGCTCTAATCAGCCCCAGCATTTT.

The rearrangement uses TRBV5-1 and TRBJ2-2, with 15 bases identical to TRBD2. The V gene end was trimmed by 4 bases and the J gene end by 0 bases; junction bases not matched to a gene: 7. The germline V gene encodes CDR1 SGHRS and CDR2 YFSETQ. The CDR3 contains 19 residues. Here the CDR3 reads CASSPGLAGGGANTGELFF. The CDR3 DNA sequence: TGCGCCAGCAGCCCGGGACTAGCGGGAGGTGGAGCGAACACCGGGGAGCTGTTTTTT.

The V gene is TRBV5-6, the J gene TRBJ1-2, with a possible D match to TRBD1 (5 bases). The germline V gene encodes CDR1 SGHDT and CDR2 YYEEEE. The CDR3 runs to 13 residues. Trimming removed 2 bases at V and 7 bases at J, with 12 bases between. Here the CDR3 reads CASSFGRAVGYTF. The CDR3 DNA reads TGTGCCAGCAGCTTTGGCAGGGCGGTTGGCTACACCTTC. The full variable domain, completed using reference TRBV5-6 and TRBJ1-2, is DAGVTQSPTHLIKTRGQQVTLRCSPKSGHDTVSWYQQALGQGPQFIFQYYEEEERQRGNFPDRFSGHQFPNYSSELNVNALLLGDSALYLCASSFGRAVGYTFGSGTRLTVV.

The genes are TRBV2 and TRBJ2-5; the match to TRBD1 covers 9 bases. V trimming: 6 bases; J trimming: 4 bases; junction bases outside the gene matches: 3. The CDR3 sequence is 13 residues long. Germline CDR1 and CDR2: SNHLY and FYNNEI. The CDR3 DNA sequence: TGTGCCAGCAGCCGGGACAGGGTAGAGACCCAGTACTTC. It codes for CASSRDRVETQYF. The full variable domain, with the rest looked up from reference TRBV2 and TRBJ2-5, is EPEVTQTPSHQVTQMGQEVILRCVPISNHLYFYWYRQILGQKVEFLVSFYNNEISEKSEIFDDQFSVERPDGSNFTLKIRSTKLEDSAMYFCASSRDRVETQYFGPGTRLLVL.

The chain uses TRBV7-9 and TRBJ2-5; 8 bases match TRBD2. There are 19 residues in the CDR3. The V and J ends lost 5 bases and 0 bases, in that order; junction bases with no gene match: 17. Germline V gene data show CDR1 as SEHNR and CDR2 as FQNEAQ (reference sequence). CDR3 in DNA: TGTGCCAGCAGCAAGATGTCGTTTTCGGGAGGGACAAACCAAGAGACCCAGTACTTC. Protein product: CASSKMSFSGGTNQETQYF.

In DNA form, the CDR3 reads TGTGCCAGCAGCTTTGGGACAGCCCTAATCAAGCCCCAGCATTTT. It encodes CASSFGTALIKPQHF. J is TRBJ1-5 and V is TRBV5-7, with 7 bases fitting TRBD1. TRBV5-7 is flagged as an ORF with uncertain function. This CDR3 region has 15 residues. V shed 2 bases, J shed 8 bases, and the junction held 10 bases outside the gene matches.

The chain combines TRBV30 with TRBJ1-6; a possible D gene is TRBD1 (5 bases). The CDR3 length is 15 residues. V dropped 1 base and J dropped 7 bases, with 14 bases sitting between them. Germline V lookup: CDR1 GTSNPN, CDR2 SVGIG (reference sequence). The CDR3 DNA sequence: TGTGCCTGGAGTGCCCTGGGGCCAAAGAATTCACCCCTCCACTTT. Translating gives CAWSALGPKNSPLHF.

The chain is built from TRBV18 and TRBJ1-5, with D perhaps matching TRBD1 (6 bases). Germline V gene data show CDR1 as KGHSH and CDR2 as LQKENI. There are 14 residues in the CDR3. Between the trimmed V and J ends, which lost 6 bases and 3 bases, there was a span of 12 bases. Written as DNA, the CDR3 is TGTGCCAGCTCTCAGGACAGCGCCAATCAGCCCCAGCATTTT. Protein sequence: CASSQDSANQPQHF.